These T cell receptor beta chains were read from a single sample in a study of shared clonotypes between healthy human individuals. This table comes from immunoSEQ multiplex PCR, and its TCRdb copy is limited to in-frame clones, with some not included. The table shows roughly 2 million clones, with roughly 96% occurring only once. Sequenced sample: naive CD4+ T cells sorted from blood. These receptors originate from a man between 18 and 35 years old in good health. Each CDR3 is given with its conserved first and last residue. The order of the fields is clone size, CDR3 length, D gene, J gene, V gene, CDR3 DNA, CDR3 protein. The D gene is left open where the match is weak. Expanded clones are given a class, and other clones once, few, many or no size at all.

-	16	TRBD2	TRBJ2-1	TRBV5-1	TGCGCCAGCAGCTTGGGGCGGGGGAGCTCCTACAATGAGCAGTTCTTC	CASSLGRGSSYNEQFF
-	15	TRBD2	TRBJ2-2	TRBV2	TGTGCCAGCAGTGAATCAGGACTAGTAGCCGGGGAGCTGTTTTTT	CASSESGLVAGELFF
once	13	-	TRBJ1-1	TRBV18	TGTGCCAGCTCACCCCAGGGGCCAACTGAAGCTTTCTTT	CASSPQGPTEAFF
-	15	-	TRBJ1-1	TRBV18	TGTGCCAGCTCACCAGGCGTAGGGGGTAACACTGAAGCTTTCTTT	CASSPGVGGNTEAFF
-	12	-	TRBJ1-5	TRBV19	TGTGCCAGTAGTCCGAACAATCAGCCCCAGCATTTT	CASSPNNQPQHF
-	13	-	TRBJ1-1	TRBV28	TGTGCCAGCAGTACCCCATCGAACACTGAAGCTTTCTTT	CASSTPSNTEAFF
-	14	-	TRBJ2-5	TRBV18	TGTGCCAGCTCAACTAGGACCGAGGGGGAGACCCAGTACTTC	CASSTRTEGETQYF
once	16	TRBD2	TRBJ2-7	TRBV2	TGTGCCAGCAGGTCCTCTCCGGGACTAGCGTCCTACGAGCAGTACTTC	CASRSSPGLASYEQYF
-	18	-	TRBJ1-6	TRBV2	TGTGCCAGCAGTGATAACTGGGGGGGAAGGACCTCTAATTCACCCCTCCACTTT	CASSDNWGGRTSNSPLHF
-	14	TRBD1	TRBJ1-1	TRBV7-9	TGTGCCAGCAGCTTTCGACAGGGGACGGATGAAGCTTTCTTT	CASSFRQGTDEAFF
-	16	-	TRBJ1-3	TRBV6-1	TGTGCCAGCAGTGAACTCTTTGAGAGCCCTGGAAACACCATATATTTT	CASSELFESPGNTIYF
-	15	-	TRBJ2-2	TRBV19	TGTGCCAGTAGAACTAGGGGCCTGGAAACCGGGGAGCTGTTTTTT	CASRTRGLETGELFF
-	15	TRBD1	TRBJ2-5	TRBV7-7	TGTGCTAGCAGCTTAGGAGGACAGGGTTTAGAGACCCAGTACTTC	CASSLGGQGLETQYF
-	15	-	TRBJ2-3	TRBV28	TGTGCCAGCAGACCAGGTGGCCTTAGCACAGATACGCAGTATTTT	CASRPGGLSTDTQYF
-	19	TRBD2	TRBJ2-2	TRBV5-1	TGCGCCAGCAGCTTCCGGACTAGCGGGGGGATAGCGAGAACCGGGGAGCTGTTTTTT	CASSFRTSGGIARTGELFF
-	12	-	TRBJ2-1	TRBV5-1	TGCGCCAGCAGCTTGGGTGACAATGAGCAGTTCTTC	CASSLGDNEQFF
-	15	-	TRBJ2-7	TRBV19	TGTGCCAGTAGTATAGAGGGGGCTGGATCCTACGAGCAGTACTTC	CASSIEGAGSYEQYF
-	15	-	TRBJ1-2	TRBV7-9	TGTGCCAGCACCCTGTCGACAGCTACTAACTATGGCTACACCTTC	CASTLSTATNYGYTF
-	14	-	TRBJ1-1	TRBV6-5	TGTGCCAGCAGTTACGGACACCTGAACACTGAAGCTTTCTTT	CASSYGHLNTEAFF
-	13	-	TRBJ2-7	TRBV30	TGTGCCTGGAGTGTTCAGGGATCGTACGAGCAGTACTTC	CAWSVQGSYEQYF
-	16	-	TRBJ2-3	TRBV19	TGTGCCAGTAGTCGATCCACCGGGACTAGCACAGATACGCAGTATTTT	CASSRSTGTSTDTQYF
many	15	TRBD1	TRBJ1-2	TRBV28	TGTGCCAGCAGTCCTCAGAGGACAGGCCCGGGGGGCTACACCTTC	CASSPQRTGPGGYTF
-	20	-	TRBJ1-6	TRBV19	TGTGCCAGCCCCGCTGCCCCCGGGCCCCGCGGAGGTTCCTATAATTCACCCCTCCACTTT	CASPAAPGPRGGSYNSPLHF
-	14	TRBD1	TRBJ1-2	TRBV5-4	TGTGCCAGCAGCGGGGGACAGTATCCCTATGGCTACACCTTC	CASSGGQYPYGYTF
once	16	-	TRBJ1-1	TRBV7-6	TGTGCCAGCAGCGGACTAGGAGGGGAGTTTATCACTGAAGCTTTCTTT	CASSGLGGEFITEAFF
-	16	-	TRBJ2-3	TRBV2	TGTGCCAGCAGTGAGCGCTATAGCCCGAATACGGATACGCAGTATTTT	CASSERYSPNTDTQYF
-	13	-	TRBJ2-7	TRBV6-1	TGTGCCAGCAGTGCTGGACAGGGAGGGGAGCAGTACTTC	CASSAGQGGEQYF
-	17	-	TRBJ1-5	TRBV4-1	TGCGCCAGCAGCCAAGGCTCATTGGGGTTGGACAATCAGCCCCAGCATTTT	CASSQGSLGLDNQPQHF